The 28 T cell receptor beta chains reported below all come from one sample, sequenced in a study of cytomegalovirus exposure and HLA in healthy donors. Primers: 60 Vbeta forward and 13 Jbeta reverse. Sequencing was performed with immunoSEQ multiplex PCR; in TCRdb, only in-frame clones are kept and a portion is missing. The sample shows 65,000 to 75,000 clones, 74% of them seen only once. Input material: PBMCs. The receptors originated from a woman aged 55 to 70 in good health and CMV-seropositive.

The chain joins TRBV29-1 to TRBJ2-7, with 7 bases fitting TRBD2. J gave up 4 bases and V 3 bases, and 9 bases lay outside the gene matches. Looked up from germline, CDR1 is SQVTM and CDR2 is ANQGSEA. This CDR3 contains 14 residues. The CDR3 is CSVDPGGVGYEQYF. Written as DNA, the CDR3 is TGCAGCGTTGACCCGGGGGGTGTCGGGTACGAGCAGTACTTC.

V gene TRBV4-2 combines with J gene TRBJ1-3; maybe TRBD1 (6 bases). The ends were cut back, 5 bases at V and 3 bases at J, with 17 bases in the middle. Germline lookup yields CDR1 LGHNA and CDR2 YNFKEQ. CDR3 length: 16 amino acids. CDR3: CASSSVGGHFGNTIYF. The CDR3 DNA sequence: TGTGCCAGCAGCTCTGTGGGGGGGCATTTTGGAAACACCATATATTTT.

The rearrangement joins TRBV5-6 to TRBJ2-1; 11 bases fit TRBD2. The CDR3 has 15 residues. V was pared by 2 bases and J by 8 bases, with 6 bases of the junction left unmatched. Germline loops: CDR1 SGHDT, CDR2 YYEEEE. CDR3 amino acids: CASSLGSGGAYEQFF. The CDR3 DNA sequence: TGTGCCAGCAGCTTAGGTAGCGGGGGGGCCTATGAGCAGTTCTTC.

This clone was seen just once. This chain joins TRBV19 and TRBJ2-5; a weak D match, TRBD1 (5 bases). V lost 6 bases and J 7 bases, leaving 27 bases between the germline ends. Germline V gene data show CDR1 as LNHDA and CDR2 as SQIVND (reference sequence). This CDR3 comprises 17 residues. The CDR3: CASSQITQGPKKGTQYF. In DNA form, the CDR3 reads TGTGCCAGTAGCCAAATTACCCAGGGCCCTAAGAAGGGGACCCAGTACTTC.

The chain combines TRBV30 with TRBJ2-7, with 15 positions matching TRBD2. Unmatched junction bases numbered 3, after V lost 3 bases and J lost 6 bases. Germline V gives CDR1 GTSNPN, CDR2 SVGIG (reference sequence). There are 14 residues in the CDR3. The CDR3 bases are TGTGCCTGGAGGGGGACTAGCGGGGGGCGCGAGCAGTACTTC. Translating it yields CAWRGTSGGREQYF.

The rearrangement uses TRBV5-1 and TRBJ1-5; 9 nucleotides match TRBD1. The CDR3 is 15 amino acids. CDR1 SGHRS and CDR2 YFSETQ come from the germline V gene. The junction had 8 bases not matched to a gene; V was cut back by 7 bases and J by 3 bases. As DNA, the CDR3 is TGCGCCAGCCGCCTCACAGGGGGCGACAATCAGCCCCAGCATTTT. Encoded protein: CASRLTGGDNQPQHF. Variable domain in full (rest from reference TRBV5-1 and TRBJ1-5): KAGVTQTPRYLIKTRGQQVTLSCSPISGHRSVSWYQQTPGQGLQFLFEYFSETQRNKGNFPGRFSGRQFSNSRSEMNVSTLELGDSALYLCASRLTGGDNQPQHFGDGTRLSIL.

V and J are TRBV5-1 and TRBJ2-5; 8 nucleotides line up with TRBD1. CDR1 and CDR2 (germline): SGHRS, YFSETQ. The CDR3 is 16 amino acids. V gave up 0 bases and J gave up 5 bases; unmatched junction bases: 9. CDR3 in DNA: TGCGCCAGCAGCTTGGCCGGGACAGGAAGATACGAGACCCAGTACTTC. This codes for CASSLAGTGRYETQYF.

Details on this clone: Given the absence of the conserved phenylalanine or tryptophan at the CDR3 end, a read error is likely. The DNA is left out, because the CDR3 cannot be placed on it with certainty; the CDR3 is given as TCRdb lists it. The rearrangement links TRBV2 to TRBJ1-2; the listed D gene, TRBD1, was not tested against the DNA. 14 amino acids form the CDR3, both terminal residues included. Germline CDR1 SNHLY, CDR2 FYNNEI. CDR3 loop: CASRDRTENYGYTV.

This rearrangement joins TRBV5-1 to TRBJ2-7; D possibly corresponds to TRBD1 (6 bases). The CDR3 spans 16 residues. V was trimmed by 3 bases and J by 0 bases, leaving 16 bases between them. Germline values: CDR1 SGHRS, CDR2 YFSETQ. In nucleotides, the CDR3 is TGCGCCAGCAGCTCGAACACCGGGACACTCTCCTACGAGCAGTACTTC. This encodes CASSSNTGTLSYEQYF.

The table lists this clone with a few counts. The genes are TRBV7-9 and TRBJ2-7; TRBD2 is a possible D gene (7 bases). Germline loops: CDR1 SEHNR, CDR2 FQNEAQ (reference sequence). The CDR3 contains 14 residues. V lost 5 bases and J lost 2, with 13 bases in between. The CDR3 DNA reads TGTGCCAGCAGCCCCGCGGGGGCGACCTACGAGCAGTACTTC. This encodes CASSPAGATYEQYF.

This clone has a handful of counts. The chain links TRBV6-1 to TRBJ2-7; D is possibly TRBD2 (6 bases). The CDR3 totals 16 residues. Deletions cut 4 bases from V and 0 bases from J, with 16 bases between. Germline loops: CDR1 MNHNS, CDR2 SASEGT. The CDR3 loop is CASSGGEARASYEQYF. CDR3 DNA sequence: TGTGCCAGCAGTGGGGGGGAGGCGAGGGCCTCCTACGAGCAGTACTTC.

The J gene is TRBJ1-5, the V gene TRBV18; D uncertain. Deletions cut 1 base from V and 5 bases from J, with 6 bases between. The CDR3 has 13 residues. Germline CDR1 and CDR2: KGHSH and LQKENI. The CDR3 protein is CASSPQRDQPQHF. The CDR3 nucleotides read TGTGCCAGCTCACCACAGCGGGATCAGCCCCAGCATTTT. Full variable domain (missing parts from reference TRBV18 and TRBJ1-5): NAGVMQNPRHLVRRRGQEARLRCSPMKGHSHVYWYRQLPEEGLKFMVYLQKENIIDESGMPKERFSAEFPKEGPSILRIQQVVRGDSAAYFCASSPQRDQPQHFGDGTRLSIL.

The V call is TRBV5-1, the J call TRBJ1-1, with D maybe TRBD1 (5 bases). Trimming took off 1 base at V and 5 bases at J, with 12 bases between the two ends. The CDR3 spans 14 residues. CDR1 is SGHRS, CDR2 YFSETQ, per germline. The CDR3, as DNA: TGCGCCAGCAGCTTGTATAGCCCAGGGACTGAAGCTTTCTTT. It translates to CASSLYSPGTEAFF.

This chain connects TRBV5-1 to TRBJ1-2; D remains unclear. The CDR3 extends over 13 amino acids. Trimming left V 5 bases short and J 0 bases short, with 8 bases between. CDR1 is SGHRS and CDR2 is YFSETQ in the germline V gene. The CDR3 DNA follows: TGCGCCAGCAGGCCTACAGCTAACTATGGCTACACCTTC. Translated, it gives CASRPTANYGYTF.

On this clone: Because the CDR3 is missing its conserved closing phenylalanine or tryptophan, this is likely a read error. It is unclear where the CDR3 begins or ends on the DNA, so no DNA is shown, and the CDR3 is as TCRdb lists it. The chain has TRBV30 and TRBJ1-1; the table's TRBD1 call for D was not verified on the DNA. The CDR3 has 14 residues if both end residues are counted. The germline CDR1 and CDR2 sequences are GTSNPN and SVGIG (reference sequence). The CDR3 sequence: CAWRRQGANTEALV.

This sequence joins TRBV11-2 and TRBJ1-1; D is possibly TRBD1 (6 bases). CDR3 size: 15 residues. The V gene's germline CDR1 is SGHAT and CDR2 FQNNGV. The V and J ends lost 1 base and 3 bases respectively, with 12 bases between them. The CDR3, as DNA: TGTGCCAGCAGCTTAGGAGGGGGTGGGGACACTGAAGCTTTCTTT. Translation: CASSLGGGGDTEAFF.

The gene calls are TRBV7-9 and TRBJ1-2, with 8 positions matching TRBD1. With V trimmed by 6 bases and J by 4 bases, 10 bases remained unmatched. CDR3 length: 15 amino acids. From germline, CDR1 is SEHNR and CDR2 FQNEAQ (reference sequence). The CDR3 DNA sequence: TGTGCCAGCAGGCATACCGGGACAGGAGGCTATGGCTACACCTTC. Its protein is CASRHTGTGGYGYTF.

The chain recombines TRBV19 with TRBJ2-6, with 11 nucleotides matching TRBD1. The CDR3 runs to 18 residues. Germline CDR1 and CDR2: LNHDA and SQIVND (reference sequence). The V gene end was trimmed by 6 bases and the J gene end by 0 bases; junction bases not matched to a gene: 7. The CDR3 nucleotides are TGTGCCAGTAGCGGGACAGGGGGTTTAATCTCTGGGGCCAACGTCCTGACTTTC. Its translation: CASSGTGGLISGANVLTF.

The chain carries TRBV7-9 and TRBJ1-1, with 8 bases identical to TRBD1. Germline CDR1 is SEHNR and CDR2 is FQNEAQ (reference sequence). Unmatched junction bases numbered 5, after V lost 5 bases and J lost 0 bases. The CDR3 extends over 15 amino acids. CDR3 in DNA: TGTGCCAGCAGCCCGATGGGACAGGTGAACACTGAAGCTTTCTTT. Amino acid sequence: CASSPMGQVNTEAFF.

The chain carries TRBV27 and TRBJ1-2; 7 bases fit TRBD1. Germline CDR1 is MNHEY and CDR2 is SMNVEV (reference sequence). V gave up 3 bases and J gave up 7 bases; unmatched junction bases: 5. The CDR3 is made up of 13 amino acids. CDR3 coding DNA: TGTGCCAGCAGTTTCCGGGACAGCGGTGGCTACACCTTC. Translation: CASSFRDSGGYTF.

This CDR3 is CASSPSRVINQPQHF. The CDR3 region has the DNA TGTGCCAGCTCACCATCGCGGGTTATCAATCAGCCCCAGCATTTT. The chain employs TRBV18 and TRBJ1-5; D remains ambiguous. The germline CDR1 and CDR2 sequences are KGHSH and LQKENI. The CDR3 has 15 amino acids. V dropped 2 bases and J dropped 3 bases, with 11 bases sitting between them.

The chain links TRBV6-1 to TRBJ2-1, with D possibly being TRBD2 (5 bases). V dropped 6 bases and J dropped 0 bases, with 12 bases sitting between them. CDR3 length: 15 amino acids. Germline loops: CDR1 MNHNS, CDR2 SASEGT. CDR3 in amino acids: CASRVASSSYNEQFF. CDR3 bases: TGTGCCAGCAGGGTAGCGTCGAGCTCCTACAATGAGCAGTTCTTC.

The chain has TRBV5-1 and TRBJ2-7; a weak D match, TRBD2 (5 bases). V lost 4 bases and J 3 bases, leaving 17 bases between the germline ends. This CDR3 contains 15 residues. Germline assignment: CDR1 SGHRS and CDR2 YFSETQ. As DNA, the CDR3 is TGCGCCAGCAGCATTGGCGACGACTACTACTACGAGCAGTACTTC. Amino acid sequence: CASSIGDDYYYEQYF.

The chain joins TRBV12-5 to TRBJ2-2; perhaps TRBD1 as D (5 bases). Trimming removed 5 bases at V and 3 bases at J, with 19 bases between. This CDR3 is built from 17 residues. The germline V gene has CDR1 LGHNT and CDR2 FRNRAP. CDR3 region: CASGPVGRTRDTGELFF. The CDR3 DNA is TGTGCTAGTGGTCCCGTCGGACGGACCAGGGACACCGGGGAGCTGTTTTTT.

This clone was observed a handful of times. The chain employs TRBV6-1 and TRBJ2-7, with a possible D match to TRBD1 (5 bases). Germline-derived CDR1 and CDR2 are MNHNS and SASEGT. Trimming stripped 4 bases from V and 0 bases from J, with 7 bases between. The CDR3 loop spans 13 amino acids. The CDR3 sequence is CASSGGHSYEQYF. CDR3 coding DNA: TGTGCCAGCAGTGGAGGACACTCCTACGAGCAGTACTTC.

The V and J genes are TRBV27 and TRBJ2-2; the match to TRBD2 covers 7 bases. V shed 5 bases, J shed 5 bases, and the junction held 8 bases outside the gene matches. Germline V gives CDR1 MNHEY, CDR2 SMNVEV (reference sequence). The CDR3 loop spans 15 amino acids. DNA for the CDR3: TGTGCCAGCAGTGCTGGCGGGGGTCCTACCGGGGAGCTGTTTTTT. It codes for CASSAGGGPTGELFF.

This chain joins TRBV11-3 and TRBJ1-1, with D maybe TRBD1 (5 bases). Germline CDR1 SGHNT, CDR2 YENEEA. This CDR3 contains 15 residues. Between the trimmed V and J ends, which lost 2 bases and 0 bases, there was a span of 10 bases. CDR3 region: CASSLNGGVNTEAFF. CDR3 nucleotides: TGTGCCAGCAGCTTAAACGGGGGGGTGAACACTGAAGCTTTCTTT.

V usage is TRBV7-2 and J usage is TRBJ1-5; weak D call: TRBD1 (5 bases). The V end was cut by 5 bases, the J end by 6 bases, with 14 bases between. Germline loops: CDR1 SGHTA, CDR2 FQGNSA. There are 14 residues in the CDR3. The CDR3 region has the DNA TGTGCCAGCAGCGGGAGGGGCGGGGGTCAGCCCCAGCATTTT. It is translated as CASSGRGGGQPQHF.